The 27 T cell receptor beta chains listed next were all sequenced from one sample in a study of neurological immune-mediated disorders. Time point noted: longitudinal time-point 2. TCRdb reprocessed the 5' RACE reads via MiXCR and lists one record per CDR3 protein. The sample consists of fewer than 70,000 distinct CDR3 sequences, roughly 10% of them appearing once. The sample was PBMCs. The receptors derive from a man aged 30 to 45 in good health.

In this sample, this clonotype turned up many times. The chain employs TRBV6-5 and TRBJ2-7; TRBD1 matches at 12 bases. CDR1 and CDR2 (germline): MNHEY, SVGAGI. Trimming at V came to 1 base and at J to 4 bases, leaving 5 bases not matched to a gene. The CDR3 extends over 16 amino acids. The CDR3 DNA reads as TGTGCCAGCAGTTACTTTGGGACAGGGGGCGCATACGAGCAGTACTTC. Its protein is CASSYFGTGGAYEQYF.

Many counts were recorded for this clonotype. CDR3 coding DNA: TGCGCCAGCAGCCTACGGACAGGGAACAATCAGCCCCAGCATTTT. Translation: CASSLRTGNNQPQHF. This rearrangement joins TRBV4-1 to TRBJ1-5; 8 bases are shared with TRBD1. This CDR3 has 15 residues. From germline, CDR1 is MGHRA and CDR2 YSYEKL. The J segment lost 3 bases and the V segment lost 4 bases, leaving 5 bases of the junction unmatched.

This clonotype has ten or more counts. This chain connects TRBV5-1 to TRBJ1-5, with 7 bases lining up with TRBD1. Germline lookup yields CDR1 SGHRS and CDR2 YFSETQ. The CDR3 runs to 14 residues. After removal of 3 bases from V and 2 bases from J, the junction contained 2 bases not matched to a gene. CDR3 DNA sequence: TGCGCCAGCAGCTCAGGGGGAGGCAATCAGCCCCAGCATTTT. It is translated as CASSSGGGNQPQHF.

Worth noting for this clonotype: A read error may be the cause here, since a much bigger clone is one base away. CDR3 sequence reads: CAISESGYINQPQHF. The CDR3 nucleotides are TGTGCCATCAGTGAGTCTGGCTATATCAATCAGCCCCAGCATTTT. The chain joins TRBV10-3 to TRBJ1-5, with unresolved D. The CDR3 runs to 15 residues. Trimming left V 0 bases short and J 3 bases short, with 9 bases between. CDR1 and CDR2 from the germline V gene are ENHRY and SYGVKD.

This clonotype was detected many times. At one boundary the junction diverges from the germline segment, which might be a read error. The V call is TRBV4-1, the J call TRBJ1-1, with 8 bases that match TRBD1. This CDR3 region has 14 residues. Germline values: CDR1 MGHRA, CDR2 YSYEKL. CDR3 in amino acids: CASSQGETGEKAFF. The CDR3 nucleotides are TGCGCAAGCAGCCAAGGGGAGACAGGGGAAAAAGCTTTCTTT.

This clonotype was seen at least ten times. The J gene is TRBJ1-6, the V gene TRBV5-1, with D possibly TRBD1 on 5 matching bases. Trimming shortened V by 5 bases and J by 8 bases, and 14 bases separated the two germline ends. This CDR3 comprises 14 residues. CDR1 is SGHRS and CDR2 is YFSETQ in the germline V gene. In DNA form, the CDR3 reads TGCGCCAGCAGAATTGCAGGGCGAGATTCACCCCTCCACTTT. Translating it yields CASRIAGRDSPLHF.

Many counts were recorded for this clonotype. The chain uses TRBV28 and TRBJ2-2; D is unresolved. This CDR3 is 13 amino acids long. Trimming cost V 5 bases and J 7 bases, with 11 bases left between them. The germline CDR1 and CDR2 sequences are MDHEN and SYDVKM. The CDR3 protein is CASSPPKRGELFF. The CDR3, as DNA: TGTGCCAGCAGTCCCCCGAAACGCGGGGAGCTGTTTTTT.

The J gene is TRBJ1-1, the V gene TRBV10-3; no clear D. The V gene lost 2 bases and the J gene lost 1 base, with 11 bases spanning the gap. The CDR3 contains 15 residues. The germline gives CDR1 ENHRY, CDR2 SYGVKD. For the CDR3, the DNA is TGTGCCATCAGTGAGCGGAGGGTCGAGAACACTGAAGCTTTCTTT. It is translated as CAISERRVENTEAFF.

This clonotype has at least ten counts. This chain connects TRBV20-1 to TRBJ1-5; no clear D gene. The CDR3 has 13 amino acids. Germline V gene data show CDR1 as DFQATT and CDR2 as SNEGSKA (reference sequence). The V and J ends lost 3 bases and 5 bases respectively, with 11 bases between them. This chain's CDR3 is CSASLDQDQPQHF. CDR3 DNA sequence: TGCAGTGCTAGTCTAGACCAAGATCAGCCCCAGCATTTT.

This clonotype was seen repeatedly, ten times or more. The CDR3 loop reads CASSLSAGVSYEQYF. For the CDR3, the DNA is TGCGCCAGCAGCTTGTCGGCGGGAGTCTCCTACGAGCAGTACTTC. The chain uses TRBV5-1 and TRBJ2-7, with 7 positions matching TRBD2. The CDR3 is made up of 15 amino acids. Germline V CDR1 and CDR2: SGHRS, YFSETQ. Losses at the gene ends were 1 base for V and 0 bases for J; bases not matched to a gene: 4.

This clonotype was observed many times. The chain couples TRBV6-6 to TRBJ2-7; 8 bases are shared with TRBD2. This CDR3 is built from 15 residues. V was pared by 6 bases and J by 7 bases, with 14 bases of the junction left unmatched. The germline V gene has CDR1 MNHNY and CDR2 SVGAGI (reference sequence). This CDR3 reads CASSSQREIVWEQYF. Written as DNA, the CDR3 is TGTGCCAGCAGCAGCCAGCGGGAGATCGTCTGGGAGCAGTACTTC.

This clonotype has ten or more counts. This chain connects TRBV18 to TRBJ2-3; D remains ambiguous. Trimming pared 0 bases from V and 4 bases from J, leaving 14 bases between. CDR1 is KGHSH and CDR2 is LQKENI in the germline V gene. This CDR3 contains 16 residues. DNA for the CDR3: TGTGCCAGCTCACCACCGGACGGAGCCGGGTCAGATACGCAGTATTTT. This encodes CASSPPDGAGSDTQYF.

This clonotype has at least ten counts. This chain uses TRBV5-6 with TRBJ1-5; the match to TRBD1 covers 8 bases. With V trimmed by 5 bases and J by 10 bases, 8 bases remained unmatched. The CDR3 loop spans 13 amino acids. CDR1 is SGHDT, CDR2 YYEEEE, per germline. The CDR3 DNA reads as TGTGCCAGCAGTCTGGACAGGGCATCTCCCCAGCATTTT. Its protein is CASSLDRASPQHF.

This clonotype was seen repeatedly, ten times or more. This chain uses TRBV20-1 with TRBJ1-1, with D possibly TRBD1 on 6 matching bases. The CDR3 has 15 amino acids. Per germline, CDR1 DFQATT and CDR2 SNEGSKA (reference sequence). Trimming cost V 0 bases and J 4 bases, with 15 bases left between them. This CDR3 is CSARDYLQGSTEAFF. The CDR3 nucleotides read TGCAGTGCTAGAGATTATTTACAGGGTTCCACTGAAGCTTTCTTT.

This clonotype was detected ten times or more. The CDR3 DNA follows: TGCAGCCCCCCCCTGAGGGTAGCGGGAGATGGAGTCTCCTACGAGCAGTACTTC. It codes for CSPPLRVAGDGVSYEQYF. The gene calls are TRBV29-1 and TRBJ2-7, with TRBD2 matching over 9 bases. There are 18 residues in the CDR3. Trimming cost V 8 bases and J 0 bases; bases outside gene matches: 20. Germline loops: CDR1 SQVTM, CDR2 ANQGSEA.

The table lists this clonotype with many counts. The rearrangement links TRBV7-6 to TRBJ2-2, with 7 bases identical to TRBD2. After removal of 1 base from V and 0 bases from J, the junction contained 2 bases not matched to a gene. The CDR3 sequence is 16 residues long. Germline values: CDR1 SGHVS, CDR2 FNYEAQ. The CDR3 DNA is TGTGCCAGCAGCTTAGGCCTAGCGGCGAACACCGGGGAGCTGTTTTTT. The encoded protein is CASSLGLAANTGELFF.

There are many counts of this clonotype. The J gene is TRBJ2-7, the V gene TRBV7-9, with D perhaps TRBD1 (5 bases). This CDR3 contains 14 residues. Trimming removed 0 bases from V and 3 bases from J, with 9 bases in between. Looked up from germline, CDR1 is SEHNR and CDR2 is FQNEAQ (reference sequence). CDR3: CASSLAGQGYEQYF. The CDR3 region has the DNA TGTGCCAGCAGCTTAGCGGGGCAGGGCTACGAGCAGTACTTC.

This clonotype was observed at least ten times. The rearrangement uses TRBV7-9 and TRBJ2-6; weak D call: TRBD2 (6 bases). Germline CDR1 and CDR2: SEHNR and FQNEAQ (reference sequence). The CDR3 consists of 17 residues. V lost 5 bases, J lost 1 base, and 15 bases lay in between. The CDR3 spells CASSTRQGGSGANVLTF. As DNA, the CDR3 is TGTGCCAGCAGCACAAGACAAGGAGGGTCTGGGGCCAACGTCCTGACTTTC.

This clonotype was seen at least ten times. The chain recombines TRBV29-1 with TRBJ2-1; TRBD2 matches at 11 bases. Germline V gives CDR1 SQVTM, CDR2 ANQGSEA. The CDR3 has 15 amino acids. With 6 bases clipped from V and 7 bases from J, the junction kept 11 bases outside the gene matches. The CDR3 bases are TGCAGCGTATTCCCCTCACTAGCGGGAGCAAATGAGCAGTTCTTC. Translating it yields CSVFPSLAGANEQFF.

This clonotype was observed many times. The J gene is TRBJ1-2, the V gene TRBV4-2; no reliable D call. The germline gives CDR1 LGHNA, CDR2 YNFKEQ. The CDR3 has 12 residues. Trimming stripped 1 base from V and 6 bases from J, with 6 bases between. CDR3 bases: TGTGCCAGCAGCCAAGGGTGGGATGGCTACACCTTC. Translation gives CASSQGWDGYTF.

This clonotype was observed at least ten times. This chain links TRBV10-3 with TRBJ2-3, with a possible D match to TRBD2 (5 bases). This CDR3 is 13 amino acids long. Trimming stripped 3 bases from V and 10 bases from J, with 14 bases between. Germline values: CDR1 ENHRY, CDR2 SYGVKD. DNA of the CDR3: TGTGCCATCAGTGATCGGGGTCCGGGCGCGCAGTATTTT. Its protein product is CAISDRGPGAQYF.

This clonotype appeared many times. V usage is TRBV9 and J usage is TRBJ2-3; 8 positions match TRBD1. The germline gives CDR1 SGDLS, CDR2 YYNGEE. The ends lost 0 bases at V and 4 bases at J; junction bases unmatched: 7. The CDR3 is 16 residues long. Here the CDR3 reads CASSVEAQGDADTQYF. The CDR3, as DNA: TGTGCCAGCAGCGTAGAGGCACAGGGGGACGCAGATACGCAGTATTTT.

This clonotype was seen repeatedly, ten times or more. The CDR3 sequence is CSATAVTPLPQYF. CDR3 bases: TGCAGTGCTACCGCCGTGACCCCCCTCCCCCAGTACTTC. This chain uses TRBV20-1 with TRBJ2-5, with D unclear. The CDR3 spans 13 residues. CDR1 DFQATT and CDR2 SNEGSKA come from the germline V gene (reference sequence). Trimming removed 4 bases at V and 9 bases at J, with 18 bases between.

This clonotype has at least ten counts. The chain employs TRBV11-2 and TRBJ1-2, with 9 bases lining up with TRBD1. From germline, CDR1 is SGHAT and CDR2 FQNNGV. V was pared by 5 bases and J by 7 bases, with 2 bases of the junction left unmatched. This CDR3 is 12 amino acids long. CDR3 region: CASSPTGGGYTF. CDR3 nucleotides: TGTGCCAGCAGCCCGACAGGGGGTGGCTACACCTTC.

The rearrangement links TRBV7-9 to TRBJ2-5; possible D gene TRBD2, 6 bases. CDR3 length: 15 amino acids. Germline CDR1 reads SEHNR; CDR2 reads FQNEAQ (reference sequence). The V gene lost 9 bases and the J gene lost 2 bases, with 19 bases spanning the gap. CDR3 coding DNA: TGTGCCAGTAGCCGAGAGCGGGCTATACAAGAGACCCAGTACTTC. It encodes CASSRERAIQETQYF.

In this sample, this clonotype turned up many times. V and J are TRBV5-1 and TRBJ1-5; D remains unclear. The CDR3 has 13 residues. Germline values: CDR1 SGHRS, CDR2 YFSETQ. The V end was cut by 4 bases, the J end by 1 base, with 6 bases between. The CDR3 sequence is CASSLDSNQPQHF. The CDR3 DNA sequence: TGCGCCAGCAGCCTGGACAGCAATCAGCCCCAGCATTTT.

This clonotype was found many times. This chain joins TRBV4-1 and TRBJ2-3; D is undetermined. V was shortened by 0 bases and J by 5 bases, with 15 bases between the two germline ends. Looked up from germline, CDR1 is MGHRA and CDR2 is YSYEKL. This CDR3 region has 16 residues. The DNA of the CDR3 is TGCGCCAGCAGCCAAGACATCCGGCCAGGTCAAGATACGCAGTATTTT. Amino acid sequence: CASSQDIRPGQDTQYF.